The 3 T cell receptor beta chains listed next were all sequenced from one sample in a study of metastatic and nonmetastatic thyroid tumors. Using MiXCR, TCRdb re-called clones from the PCR reads. The profile covers about 93,000 clones, with more than 9.5% appearing a single time and 10% to 12% taken by the ten largest. The entire patient cohort was treatment-naive prior to thyroid surgery. The specimen was blood. These receptors came from a female donor with papillary thyroid cancer or a benign thyroid nodule (not recorded which). Some clones in this sample may be carry-over from other donors' samples.

This clone showed up many times. The genes are TRBV19 and TRBJ1-2; D is perhaps TRBD1 (5 bases). V was pared by 3 bases and J by 4 bases, with 15 bases between. Germline V lookup: CDR1 LNHDA, CDR2 SQIVND (reference sequence). The CDR3 spans 15 residues. CDR3 sequence (DNA): TGTGCCAGTAGTATCTGGTTTGGGGCAGGCTATGGCTACACCTTC. As protein: CASSIWFGAGYGYTF. The full variable domain, rest sourced from reference TRBV19 and TRBJ1-2, is DGGITQSPKYLFRKEGQNVTLSCEQNLNHDAMYWYRQDPGQGLRLIYYSQIVNDFQKGDIAEGYSVSREKKESFPLTVTSAQKNPTAFYLCASSIWFGAGYGYTFGSGTRLTVV.

This clone was recorded at least ten times. The V and J genes are TRBV30 and TRBJ2-7; TRBD2 aligns across 13 bases. This CDR3 region has 15 residues. The trim removed 2 bases at V and 5 bases at J, leaving 6 bases unmatched. The germline V gene encodes CDR1 GTSNPN and CDR2 SVGIG (reference sequence). CDR3 sequence (DNA): TGTGCCTGGAGTCCGGGACTAGCGGGAAGCGACGAGCAGTACTTC. Protein product: CAWSPGLAGSDEQYF.

This clone occurred many times. The rearrangement joins TRBV30 to TRBJ2-6; D uncertain. Trimming shortened V by 3 bases and J by 1 base, and 4 bases separated the two germline ends. Per the germline V gene, CDR1 is GTSNPN and CDR2 is SVGIG (reference sequence). The CDR3 has 13 amino acids. The CDR3 sequence: CAWSGSGANVLTF. CDR3 bases: TGTGCCTGGAGCGGGTCTGGGGCCAACGTCCTGACTTTC.